This T cell receptor beta chain was captured in a study of response to subunit inactivated influenza vaccine. V was clipped by 6 bases and J by 5 bases; unmatched bases: 14. The CDR3 length is 17 residues. Germline V gene sequence: CDR1 SGHAT, CDR2 FQNNGV. TCRdb re-called the RT-PCR reads with MiXCR, one entry per CDR3 protein. There are about 540,000 distinct CDR3 sequences in the sample; 20% to 25% occur only once, and 2.8% lies in the top ten. For this clonotype: What it recognizes is unknown.

Study observations and caveats: The authors offered the suggestion that each seasonal influenza vaccination recruits few new T cells.

These data are also associated with another study on T cells expressing NK-cell markers. According to that study: Generation of TCR beta cDNA was performed by 5'RACE template switching incorporating UMIs. One of the eight sequenced donors was seronegative, whereas the other seven were HCMV-seropositive.

This clonotype was obtained from a man between 45 and 60 years old who received an inactivated influenza vaccine. This specimen was CD4+ T cells sorted from PBMCs, taken 11 to 12 days after vaccination. The rearrangement uses TRBV11-2 and TRBJ2-3; 10 bases are shared with TRBD2. DNA of the CDR3: TGTGCCAGCAGTCGTAGAACTAGCGGGGCACCCCAAGATACGCAGTATTTT. Translated, it gives CASSRRTSGAPQDTQYF.